This TCR beta chain was sequenced in a study of multiple sclerosis patients with progressive multifocal leukoencephalopathy. About this clone itself: Its target is unknown.

The ends were cut back, 2 bases at V and 4 bases at J, with 6 bases in the middle. The CDR3 extends over 13 amino acids. Germline V gene sequence: CDR1 SGHAT, CDR2 FQNNGV. Findings and limits, study-wide: In most PML patients, TRB repertoires appeared less diverse by entropy. Findings may reflect JC virus infection or just general immunocompromise.

Every PCR reaction included synthetic inline CDR3 controls for all V-J pairings. Using immunoSEQ multiplex PCR, the repertoire was profiled, and TCRdb retains in-frame clones only, with some absent. The sample records 25,000 to 30,000 clones, roughly 91% being singletons. Time point: roughly 6 months of natalizumab therapy. The chain combines TRBV11-2 with TRBJ1-3; D remains ambiguous. This sequence originates from a human donor with multiple sclerosis. Sequencing used PBMCs, obtained from a patient treated with natalizumab. The CDR3 loop reads CASSLSSGNTIYF. DNA for the CDR3: TGTGCCAGCAGCTTATCTAGCGGAAACACCATATATTTT. Full variable domain (missing parts from reference TRBV11-2 and TRBJ1-3): EAGVAQSPRYKIIEKRQSVAFWCNPISGHATLYWYQQILGQGPKLLIQFQNNGVVDDSQLPKDRFSAERLKGVDSTLKIQPAKLEDSAVYLCASSLSSGNTIYFGEGSWLTVV.